This TCR beta chain appears in the sequencing data of a study of CD8 T cells in Susac syndrome. RNA was extracted with the RNeasy kit, and a quantity of 0.5 to 1 ug was reverse transcribed using random hexamers. MiXCR was run by TCRdb on the immunoSEQ multiplex PCR reads, yielding one entry per CDR3 protein. Here the sample spans about 150,000 distinct CDR3 sequences, roughly 94% being singletons. Per the germline V gene, CDR1 is MNHEY and CDR2 is SVGAGI. The V end lost 0 bases, the J end lost 9 bases, and 12 bases lay between the germline ends. This CDR3 is built from 14 residues. The rearrangement links TRBV6-5 to TRBJ2-4; TRBD2 might be the D (6 bases). The clonotype comes from a human donor with multiple sclerosis. Material for sequencing was CD8+ T cells from PBMCs. CDR3 in DNA: TGTGCCAGCAGTTACTCGGAGGGTTTCGGCATTCAGTACTTC. Translated, it gives CASSYSEGFGIQYF.